The 10 T cell receptor beta chains below come from one sample, sequenced in a study of T cells in Graves' hyperthyroidism and ophthalmopathy (dated by TCRdb to the late 2010s). Library prep was done by multiplex PCR. Sequencing was carried out with an Illumina HiSeq 2000. Amplification of TCR beta CDR3 regions was carried out from RNA transcripts. The first round of RT-PCR for the TCR CDR3 was performed with the HTBI primer set and the Qiagen OneStep RT-PCR kit. In-frame beta chains were kept once TCRdb had trimmed the public reads at Q25 with fastp and called clones with MiXCR. Each record represents a unique CDR3 protein, reported with the most common genes and DNA among its rows. The sample data list 400,000 or so distinct CDR3 sequences, and 13% to 15% of these were observed just once. 15% to 20% of the sample belongs to the ten largest clones. The sequencing input was blood. The source is a woman between 55 and 75 years old with Graves' ophthalmopathy.

This clonotype was detected ten times or more. CDR3 loop: CSQKGGRALEQYF. The CDR3, as DNA: TGCAGCCAAAAGGGCGGGAGGGCCCTTGAGCAGTATTTT. The chain recombines TRBV20-1 with TRBJ2-3; TRBD2 aligns across 9 bases. The CDR3 is 13 residues long. Germline CDR1 is DFQATT and CDR2 is SNEGSKA (reference sequence).

This clonotype was seen many times. The V and J genes are TRBV29-1 and TRBJ1-1; no reliable D call. The CDR3 has 14 residues. Germline V gene sequence: CDR1 SQVTM, CDR2 ANQGSEA. V lost 8 bases and J 1 base, leaving 17 bases between the germline ends. For the CDR3, the DNA is TGCAGCCCCGTTGTGAAGTCGGCGAACACTGAAGCTTTCTTT. Protein product: CSPVVKSANTEAFF.

This clonotype was seen at least ten times. The chain combines TRBV5-1 with TRBJ2-2, with 7 bases lining up with TRBD2. J was trimmed by 4 bases and V by 4 bases; bases with no gene match: 7. From germline, CDR1 is SGHRS and CDR2 YFSETQ. The CDR3 runs 15 residues. The CDR3 nucleotides are TGCGCCAGCAGCAGAACTAGCGTGGGCACCGGGGAGCTGTTTTTT. This encodes CASSRTSVGTGELFF. The complete variable domain, with remaining parts taken from reference TRBV5-1 and TRBJ2-2, reads KAGVTQTPRYLIKTRGQQVTLSCSPISGHRSVSWYQQTPGQGLQFLFEYFSETQRNKGNFPGRFSGRQFSNSRSEMNVSTLELGDSALYLCASSRTSVGTGELFFGEGSRLTVL.

In the case of this clonotype: A much more abundant neighbour one base away suggests this may be a read error. The gene calls are TRBV18 and TRBJ2-5; TRBD1 matches 9 bases. This CDR3 has 15 residues. The germline CDR1 and CDR2 sequences are KGHSH and LQKENI. DNA for the CDR3: TGTGCCAGCTCACCCTCGACAGGGGGGCTCGAGACCCGGTACTTC. It translates to CASSPSTGGLETRYF.

Many counts were recorded for this clonotype. The chain couples TRBV20-1 to TRBJ2-1; D gene unclear. Trimming removed 0 bases at V and 3 bases at J, with 6 bases between. CDR3 length: 13 amino acids. Germline V gene sequence: CDR1 DFQATT, CDR2 SNEGSKA (reference sequence). CDR3 coding DNA: TGCAGTGCTAGAGAAGCACTCTACAATGAGCAGTTCTTC. It translates to CSAREALYNEQFF.

This clonotype came up many times. This chain links TRBV12-3 or TRBV12-4 with TRBJ2-3; 11 nucleotides align to TRBD2. This CDR3 has 15 residues. J gave up 1 base and V 5 bases, and 2 bases lay outside the gene matches. The CDR3 sequence: CASSATSGGTDTQYF. DNA for the CDR3: TGTGCCAGCAGTGCGACTAGCGGGGGCACAGATACGCAGTATTTT.

This clonotype was counted only a few times. This rearrangement joins TRBV19 to TRBJ2-1, with TRBD2 identical over 9 bases. Trimming took 5 bases from V and 7 from J; bases not matched to a gene: 6. This CDR3 has 14 amino acids. The germline CDR1 and CDR2 sequences are LNHDA and SQIVND (reference sequence). The CDR3 DNA sequence: TGTGCCAGTAGTGATCCGGGACTAGCAAATGAGCAGTTCTTC. Protein sequence: CASSDPGLANEQFF.

V is TRBV20-1 and J is TRBJ2-2; D call uncertain. Germline loops: CDR1 DFQATT, CDR2 SNEGSKA (reference sequence). The V end lost 4 bases, the J end lost 8 bases, and 14 bases lay between the germline ends. The CDR3 runs 13 residues. CDR3 residues: CSAIVNEPGELFF. The CDR3 DNA sequence: TGCAGTGCTATAGTCAATGAGCCGGGGGAGCTGTTTTTT.

Ten or more counts support this clonotype. J is TRBJ2-7 and V is TRBV28; 7 positions agree with TRBD2. V dropped 5 bases and J dropped 0; count of bases not matched to a gene: 7. CDR1 is MDHEN and CDR2 is SYDVKM in the germline V gene. The CDR3 consists of 15 residues. In DNA, the CDR3 is TGTGCCAGCAGTCCCCCCGGGGGGAGCTCCTACGAGCAGTACTTC. It codes for CASSPPGGSSYEQYF.

There are many counts of this clonotype. V and J are TRBV3-1 and TRBJ2-3; the match to TRBD1 covers 9 bases. The V segment lost 1 base and the J segment 6 bases; nucleotides outside the gene matches: 2. The CDR3 has 14 amino acids. Germline loops: CDR1 LGHDT, CDR2 YNNKEL (reference sequence). This chain's CDR3 is CASSQGQGGDTQYF. CDR3 bases: TGTGCCAGCAGCCAAGGACAGGGGGGGGATACGCAGTATTTT.